This is a list of T cell receptor beta chains from one sample in a study of shared clonotypes between healthy human individuals. Sequencing used immunoSEQ multiplex PCR; TCRdb keeps in-frame clones, though not all of them. In the table there are 1,400,000 or so clones, approximately 98.5% of which are singletons. Sequencing was done on a sample of naive CD4+ T cells sorted from blood. Receptor source: a man aged 25-40 years in good health. CDR3s leave out the opening cysteine and the closing phenylalanine or tryptophan.

v_call: TRBV4-1; j_call: TRBJ1-2; cdr3_aa: ASSQVLRDRDGYT
v_call: TRBV19; j_call: TRBJ1-1; cdr3_aa: ASSTQGQNTEAF
v_call: TRBV10-2; j_call: TRBJ2-5; cdr3_aa: ASSEGLAGEGRETQY
v_call: TRBV7-3; j_call: TRBJ2-3; cdr3_aa: ASSPGGGRTPDTQY
v_call: TRBV7-2; j_call: TRBJ2-5; cdr3_aa: ASSIWREGRQETQY
v_call: TRBV9; j_call: TRBJ1-3; cdr3_aa: ASSVGRVTGNTIY
v_call: TRBV28; j_call: TRBJ2-6; cdr3_aa: ASSLMSPSGANVLT
v_call: TRBV5-1; j_call: TRBJ2-1; cdr3_aa: ASSLSWNEQF
v_call: TRBV9; j_call: TRBJ2-5; cdr3_aa: ASSERGEETQY
v_call: TRBV2; j_call: TRBJ2-1; cdr3_aa: ASSERVGAFSYNEQF
v_call: TRBV9; j_call: TRBJ2-1; cdr3_aa: ASSVDFRGLAGGNEQF
v_call: TRBV28; j_call: TRBJ1-5; cdr3_aa: ASSNNVRQPQH
v_call: TRBV29-1; j_call: TRBJ1-3; cdr3_aa: SVHSGNTIY
v_call: TRBV5-1; j_call: TRBJ2-5; cdr3_aa: ASSSAGEQETQY
v_call: TRBV6-1; j_call: TRBJ2-3; cdr3_aa: ASRAWDREPDTQY
v_call: TRBV11-2; j_call: TRBJ1-5; cdr3_aa: ASSILYRDREGNQPQH
v_call: TRBV29-1; j_call: TRBJ2-6; cdr3_aa: SVGFWGQEVSSGANVLT
v_call: TRBV10-3; j_call: TRBJ1-2; cdr3_aa: AISESTDYGYT
v_call: TRBV5-1; j_call: TRBJ2-1; cdr3_aa: ASSSRPYNEQF
v_call: TRBV2; j_call: TRBJ2-1; cdr3_aa: ASSERTNEQF
v_call: TRBV4-1; j_call: TRBJ2-1; cdr3_aa: ASRFGLAGVSGEQF
v_call: TRBV6-1; j_call: TRBJ2-5; cdr3_aa: ASSEGAPQETQY
v_call: TRBV19; j_call: TRBJ1-1; cdr3_aa: ATTDRGGPMNTEAF
v_call: TRBV2; j_call: TRBJ2-1; cdr3_aa: ASSYQGELSYNEQF
v_call: TRBV29-1; j_call: TRBJ2-5; cdr3_aa: SPRAYSEETQY
v_call: TRBV19; j_call: TRBJ2-2; cdr3_aa: ASSIGGWTGELF
v_call: TRBV5-1; j_call: TRBJ1-2; cdr3_aa: ASSPTPAPLGNYGYT
v_call: TRBV5-1; j_call: TRBJ1-4; cdr3_aa: ASSLLGRLNEKLF
v_call: TRBV18; j_call: TRBJ1-2; cdr3_aa: ASSPAQTNYGYT
v_call: TRBV7-7; j_call: TRBJ2-5; cdr3_aa: ASSGVAGGWETQY
v_call: TRBV9; j_call: TRBJ2-1; cdr3_aa: ASSVALGPVGYNEQF
v_call: TRBV5-1; j_call: TRBJ2-2; cdr3_aa: ASSLGQDEGRLF
v_call: TRBV5-1; j_call: TRBJ2-7; cdr3_aa: ASSLRDRVSNEQY
v_call: TRBV18; j_call: TRBJ2-7; cdr3_aa: ASSLSLSSGTIEQY
v_call: TRBV9; j_call: TRBJ2-5; cdr3_aa: ASSGRGGYQETQY
v_call: TRBV28; j_call: TRBJ1-1; cdr3_aa: ASSTYTEAF
v_call: TRBV20-1; j_call: TRBJ1-1; cdr3_aa: SARDAGRAF
v_call: TRBV18; j_call: TRBJ1-1; cdr3_aa: ASSQTGTTEAF
v_call: TRBV20-1; j_call: TRBJ2-3; cdr3_aa: SATHTDTQY
v_call: TRBV29-1; j_call: TRBJ2-1; cdr3_aa: SVDDRVTYNEQF
v_call: TRBV11-3; j_call: TRBJ2-7; cdr3_aa: ASSLTATYEQY
v_call: TRBV7-2; j_call: TRBJ2-5; cdr3_aa: ASSLVEGSYQETQY
v_call: TRBV27; j_call: TRBJ2-7; cdr3_aa: ASRPQSGGHEQY
v_call: TRBV7-9; j_call: TRBJ2-7; cdr3_aa: ASSPDRVPYEQY
v_call: TRBV7-2; j_call: TRBJ1-5; cdr3_aa: ASSLDLFRAQH
v_call: TRBV18; j_call: TRBJ2-1; cdr3_aa: ASSGTSGNEQF
v_call: TRBV19; j_call: TRBJ1-5; cdr3_aa: ASSIGGATYQPQH
v_call: TRBV29-1; j_call: TRBJ2-7; cdr3_aa: SVGSYEQY
v_call: TRBV2; j_call: TRBJ2-1; cdr3_aa: ASSEKGLAANEQF
v_call: TRBV28; j_call: TRBJ2-7; cdr3_aa: ASRRTSGTYEQY
v_call: TRBV12-2; j_call: TRBJ2-7; cdr3_aa: ASRFLRGGRYEQY
v_call: TRBV15; j_call: TRBJ2-7; cdr3_aa: ATSRDERTRGTSGSAYEQY
v_call: TRBV20-1; j_call: TRBJ1-1; cdr3_aa: STQGNTEAF
v_call: TRBV6-1; j_call: TRBJ2-1; cdr3_aa: ASSETRRVEQF
v_call: TRBV6-5; j_call: TRBJ2-3; cdr3_aa: ASQDTDTQY
v_call: TRBV27; j_call: TRBJ1-3; cdr3_aa: ASSLRGVGFNTIY
v_call: TRBV15; j_call: TRBJ2-1; cdr3_aa: ATSRGLYNEQF
v_call: TRBV7-7; j_call: TRBJ2-7; cdr3_aa: ASSLGDSGTYEQY